The 30 T cell receptor beta chains below come from one sample, sequenced in a study of T cell responses to AZD1222 COVID-19 vaccine (dated by TCRdb to about 2021). Library method: the immunoSEQ multiplex PCR assay. TCRdb limited this immuneACCESS table to in-frame rearrangements with V and J called. A share of clones is missing; checked studies link under half to unresolved V genes, and the rest is unexplained. This sample holds around 77,000 clones; around 90% were observed only once. The ten top clones hold around 24% of the sample. The meaning of the sample's time point label: baseline before first vaccination. The source was peripheral blood, collected on day 0 of AZD1222 vaccination. These receptor sequences come from an adult in good health.

The CDR3 coding sequence is TGCGCCAGCAGCCAACAATTCGTCCGGACAGGGGCTTACGAGCAGTACTTC. It translates to CASSQQFVRTGAYEQYF. This rearrangement joins TRBV4-3 to TRBJ2-7; 9 bases align to TRBD1. With V trimmed by 2 bases and J by 4 bases, 12 bases remained unmatched. CDR3 length: 17 amino acids. Germline lookup yields CDR1 LGHNA and CDR2 YSLEER.

This chain links TRBV19 with TRBJ2-7, with D perhaps assigned TRBD1 or TRBD2 (5 bases each). The CDR3 totals 15 residues. Germline values: CDR1 LNHDA, CDR2 SQIVND (reference sequence). Trimming removed 4 bases at V and 2 bases at J, with 15 bases between. Here the CDR3 DNA reads TGTGCCAGTAGTAGGGCCCCGGGACGGCCCTACGAGCAGTACTTC. Residues: CASSRAPGRPYEQYF.

The CDR3 loop is CATSDTSTGITNQPQHF. The CDR3 coding sequence is TGTGCCACCAGTGACACCTCGACAGGGATTACCAATCAGCCCCAGCATTTT. This sequence joins TRBV24-1 and TRBJ1-5; 7 nucleotides match TRBD1. The CDR3 loop spans 17 amino acids. V lost 4 bases, J lost 3 bases, and 11 bases stayed unmatched. Germline-derived CDR1 and CDR2 are KGHDR and SFDVKD.

J is TRBJ1-1 and V is TRBV7-2, with D perhaps TRBD1 (6 bases). CDR1 SGHTA and CDR2 FQGNSA come from the germline V gene. The CDR3 is made up of 14 amino acids. V shed 6 bases and J shed 4 bases, with 15 bases lying between them. The CDR3: CASRPTGRGTEAFF. The DNA for the CDR3 is TGTGCCAGCAGACCTACAGGGAGGGGCACTGAAGCTTTCTTT.

The V call is TRBV19, the J call TRBJ2-3; D assignment may be TRBD1 or TRBD2 (5 bases each). The V end was cut by 4 bases, the J end by 0 bases, with 11 bases between. Germline assignment: CDR1 LNHDA and CDR2 SQIVND (reference sequence). This CDR3 region has 15 residues. The CDR3 DNA is TGTGCCAGTAGTACCTGGGACCTTAGCACAGATACGCAGTATTTT. Encoded protein: CASSTWDLSTDTQYF.

The V and J genes are TRBV28 and TRBJ1-5; 7 bases agree with TRBD1. Per the germline V gene, CDR1 is MDHEN and CDR2 is SYDVKM. This CDR3 spans 15 amino acids. J gave up 3 bases and V 3 bases, and 5 bases lay outside the gene matches. The CDR3 DNA follows: TGTGCCAGCAGTTTTTCCGGGACAGACAATCAGCCCCAGCATTTT. Encoded protein: CASSFSGTDNQPQHF.

The chain uses TRBV19 and TRBJ2-1; D gene uncertain. Germline CDR1 LNHDA, CDR2 SQIVND (reference sequence). This CDR3 is 15 amino acids long. The V and J ends lost 3 bases and 1 base respectively, with 10 bases between them. The CDR3 region is CASSMSYQSYNEQFF. The CDR3 DNA sequence: TGTGCCAGTAGTATGTCATACCAGTCCTACAATGAGCAGTTCTTC.

This clone occurred a few times. This chain connects TRBV9 to TRBJ1-3, with a possible D match to TRBD1 (5 bases). This CDR3 contains 16 residues. Germline CDR1 SGDLS, CDR2 YYNGEE. Trimming left V 0 bases short and J 0 bases short, with 10 bases between. CDR3 protein: CASSVGQLDSGNTIYF. CDR3 coding DNA: TGTGCCAGCAGCGTAGGACAGCTAGACTCTGGAAACACCATATATTTT.

The chain is built from TRBV7-2 and TRBJ2-7; 7 bases are shared with TRBD1. This CDR3 comprises 14 residues. The J segment lost 0 bases and the V segment lost 5 bases, leaving 4 bases of the junction unmatched. Germline CDR1 is SGHTA and CDR2 is FQGNSA. This CDR3 is CASSRGQNSYEQYF. The CDR3 DNA sequence: TGTGCCAGCAGCCGGGGACAGAACTCCTACGAGCAGTACTTC.

The V gene is TRBV4-2, the J gene TRBJ2-2; D gene unclear. V was trimmed by 1 base and J by 0 bases, leaving 9 bases between them. CDR1 is LGHNA and CDR2 is YNFKEQ in the germline V gene. The CDR3 loop spans 16 amino acids. CDR3 nucleotide sequence: TGTGCCAGCAGCCAAGCCCCAGCCGCGAACACCGGGGAGCTGTTTTTT. It specifies CASSQAPAANTGELFF.

The V call is TRBV7-9, the J call TRBJ2-7, with unresolved D. Germline CDR1 SEHNR, CDR2 FQNEAQ (reference sequence). V lost 3 bases, J lost 4 bases, and 10 bases lay in between. This CDR3 comprises 13 residues. The CDR3 sequence is CASSFELRYEQYF. The CDR3 bases are TGTGCCAGCAGCTTTGAATTGAGATACGAGCAGTACTTC. Filled out from reference TRBV7-9 and TRBJ2-7, the complete variable domain reads DTGVSQNPRHKITKRGQNVTFRCDPISEHNRLYWYRQTLGQGPEFLTYFQNEAQLEKSRLLSDRFSAERPKGSFSTLEIQRTEQGDSAMYLCASSFELRYEQYFGPGTRLTVT.

The rearrangement joins TRBV5-4 to TRBJ1-5; D not certain. The CDR3 is 14 residues long. CDR1 and CDR2 from the germline V gene are SGHNT and YYREEE (reference sequence). Deletions cut 2 bases from V and 3 bases from J, with 9 bases between. CDR3 DNA sequence: TGTGCCAGCAGCTTCGAACCGAACAATCAGCCCCAGCATTTT. This encodes CASSFEPNNQPQHF.

The chain couples TRBV6-5 to TRBJ2-7; D is ambiguous. The V and J ends lost 8 bases and 5 bases respectively, with 10 bases between them. Germline CDR1 and CDR2: MNHEY and SVGAGI. CDR3 length equals 11 residues. DNA of the CDR3: TGTGCCAGCGGGCGGTCCAACGAGCAGTACTTC. The encoded protein is CASGRSNEQYF.

The gene calls are TRBV29-1 and TRBJ1-1, with D perhaps matching TRBD1 (6 bases). The length of the CDR3 is 14 residues. V lost 4 bases to trimming and J lost 6 bases, with 18 bases between them. The germline CDR1 and CDR2 sequences are SQVTM and ANQGSEA. In nucleotides, the CDR3 is TGCAGCGTTGTGCTAGCCATTGGGGGCTCTGAAGCTTTCTTT. Its protein product is CSVVLAIGGSEAFF.

This clone was seen a handful of times. The rearrangement uses TRBV11-1 and TRBJ2-1; TRBD2 might be the D (5 bases). The V and J ends lost 7 bases and 3 bases respectively, with 16 bases between them. The CDR3 loop spans 15 amino acids. The germline V gene has CDR1 SGHAT and CDR2 FQDESV (reference sequence). CDR3 sequence (DNA): TGTGCCAGCACTCATAGAGGGTCCAGCTACAATGAGCAGTTCTTC. Translating gives CASTHRGSSYNEQFF.

The chain recombines TRBV20-1 with TRBJ2-2; D is unclear. The V end lost 3 bases, the J end lost 2 bases, and 7 bases lay between the germline ends. The CDR3 is 13 residues long. Germline V CDR1 and CDR2: DFQATT, SNEGSKA (reference sequence). The CDR3, as DNA: TGCAGTGCTAGTAACCAAAACACCGGGGAGCTGTTTTTT. Amino acids: CSASNQNTGELFF.

The chain employs TRBV7-9 and TRBJ2-7, with unresolved D. The CDR3 runs 12 residues. Germline lookup yields CDR1 SEHNR and CDR2 FQNEAQ (reference sequence). The V end lost 5 bases, the J end lost 7 bases, and 12 bases lay between the germline ends. This chain's CDR3 is CASSPLGREQYF. DNA of the CDR3: TGTGCCAGCAGCCCCTTAGGGCGGGAGCAGTACTTC.

V is TRBV2 and J is TRBJ2-5, with D perhaps assigned TRBD1 or TRBD2 (5 bases each). Germline V lookup: CDR1 SNHLY, CDR2 FYNNEI. The CDR3 length is 13 residues. V gave up 8 bases and J gave up 2 bases, with 12 bases separating them. CDR3 amino acids: CASATGRQETQYF. CDR3 bases: TGTGCCAGCGCCACGGGACGGCAAGAGACCCAGTACTTC.

This clone came up once. DNA of the CDR3: TGTGCCAGTAAGGGACCCGGCGGGTCACCCCTCCACTTT. This sequence encodes CASKGPGGSPLHF. This chain joins TRBV19 and TRBJ1-6; TRBD1 might be the D (5 bases). The CDR3 runs 13 residues. Germline lookup yields CDR1 LNHDA and CDR2 SQIVND (reference sequence). V lost 7 bases and J lost 10, with 14 bases in between.

This chain uses TRBV13 with TRBJ1-2; 10 bases map to TRBD1. V lost 0 bases and J lost 8; bases outside the gene matches: 6. The CDR3 has 15 amino acids. Germline V lookup: CDR1 PRHDT, CDR2 FYEKMQ (reference sequence). In DNA form, the CDR3 reads TGTGCCAGCAGCTTAGGAGGGACAGGGGTTCAGGGCTACACCTTC. Protein product: CASSLGGTGVQGYTF.

The chain combines TRBV5-1 with TRBJ2-2; D might be TRBD2 (5 bases). This CDR3 is 13 amino acids long. The germline V and J ends were trimmed by 3 bases and 5 bases, with 8 bases remaining between them. Germline V CDR1 and CDR2: SGHRS, YFSETQ. CDR3 sequence reads: CASSSSGTGELFF. CDR3 sequence (DNA): TGCGCCAGCAGCTCCTCGGGGACCGGGGAGCTGTTTTTT.

The chain combines TRBV6-5 with TRBJ1-1, with TRBD1 matching over 9 bases. The germline gives CDR1 MNHEY, CDR2 SVGAGI. The ends lost 6 bases at V and 5 bases at J; junction bases unmatched: 7. The length of the CDR3 is 14 residues. CDR3: CASRGTGSNTEAFF. CDR3 nucleotide sequence: TGTGCCAGCAGGGGGACAGGGTCAAATACTGAAGCTTTCTTT.

The chain employs TRBV28 and TRBJ2-3; 9 bases align to TRBD2. This CDR3 has 15 amino acids. Germline V gives CDR1 MDHEN, CDR2 SYDVKM. Losses at the gene ends were 2 bases for V and 4 bases for J; bases not matched to a gene: 4. CDR3 bases: TGTGCCAGCAGTTTAAGCGGGGGGTTATCAGATACGCAGTATTTT. It specifies CASSLSGGLSDTQYF.

This chain connects TRBV5-6 to TRBJ2-7; D remains unclear. Trimming took 4 bases from V and 0 from J, leaving 2 bases between them. The germline V gene encodes CDR1 SGHDT and CDR2 YYEEEE. CDR3 length: 11 amino acids. CDR3 region: CASSNSYEQYF. CDR3 sequence (DNA): TGTGCCAGCAGCAACTCCTACGAGCAGTACTTC. Looking up the rest from reference TRBV5-6 and TRBJ2-7 gives the full variable domain: DAGVTQSPTHLIKTRGQQVTLRCSPKSGHDTVSWYQQALGQGPQFIFQYYEEEERQRGNFPDRFSGHQFPNYSSELNVNALLLGDSALYLCASSNSYEQYFGPGTRLTVT.

This chain connects TRBV19 to TRBJ2-2; D gene uncertain. This CDR3 spans 13 amino acids. V dropped 6 bases and J dropped 3 bases, with 8 bases sitting between them. Germline CDR1 is LNHDA and CDR2 is SQIVND (reference sequence). The DNA for the CDR3 is TGTGCCAGTAGACGATGGGACACCGGGGAGCTGTTTTTT. Amino acid sequence: CASRRWDTGELFF.

V usage is TRBV9 and J usage is TRBJ2-7; either TRBD1 or TRBD2 may supply D (6 bases each). Germline V CDR1 and CDR2: SGDLS, YYNGEE. This CDR3 spans 15 amino acids. V lost 0 bases to trimming and J lost 0 bases, with 10 bases between them. For the CDR3, the DNA is TGTGCCAGCAGCGTAGGGTCGGGGGCCTCCTACGAGCAGTACTTC. Protein sequence: CASSVGSGASYEQYF.

To note about this clone: At one boundary the junction diverges from the germline segment, which might be a read error. The V gene is TRBV30, the J gene TRBJ1-2, with D perhaps TRBD1 (6 bases). The CDR3 loop spans 11 amino acids. The V gene's germline CDR1 is GTSNPN and CDR2 SVGIG (reference sequence). CDR3 loop: CAWSAGLDRLF. In DNA form, the CDR3 reads TGTGCCTGGAGTGCTGGATTGGACAGACTCTTC.

The chain couples TRBV19 to TRBJ2-4; no clear D gene. In germline, CDR1 is LNHDA, CDR2 SQIVND (reference sequence). The CDR3 contains 16 residues. V was shortened by 5 bases and J by 0 bases, with 14 bases between the two germline ends. In DNA form, the CDR3 reads TGTGCCAGTAGTCACAGAAATAGGGTAGCCAAAAACATTCAGTACTTC. Protein sequence: CASSHRNRVAKNIQYF.

This sequence joins TRBV11-2 and TRBJ2-7, with 11 bases matching TRBD2. Germline values: CDR1 SGHAT, CDR2 FQNNGV. The CDR3 consists of 18 residues. The V and J ends lost 1 base and 0 bases, in that order; junction bases with no gene match: 8. The DNA of the CDR3 is TGTGCCAGCAGCTTAGGTCCTAGCGGGAGGACCATCTCCTACGAGCAGTACTTC. Protein: CASSLGPSGRTISYEQYF. Variable domain in full (rest from reference TRBV11-2 and TRBJ2-7): EAGVAQSPRYKIIEKRQSVAFWCNPISGHATLYWYQQILGQGPKLLIQFQNNGVVDDSQLPKDRFSAERLKGVDSTLKIQPAKLEDSAVYLCASSLGPSGRTISYEQYFGPGTRLTVT.

The chain carries TRBV9 and TRBJ1-2; 7 positions match TRBD1. V lost 3 bases to trimming and J lost 5 bases; unmatched junction nucleotides: 10. The germline V gene encodes CDR1 SGDLS and CDR2 YYNGEE. The CDR3 is 15 amino acids. CDR3 in amino acids: CASSASGGTEYGYTF. As DNA, the CDR3 is TGTGCCAGCAGCGCTTCCGGGGGGACAGAATATGGCTACACCTTC.